This T cell receptor (beta chain) was found in a study of regulatory T cells in long-lasting Graves disease. Germline V gene data show CDR1 as KGHSH and CDR2 as LQKENI. The J segment lost 5 bases and the V segment lost 11 bases, leaving 12 bases of the junction unmatched. The CDR3 totals 13 residues. Study-wide findings and caveats: Samples came from peripheral blood alone, without thyroid tissue.

Time point noted: newly diagnosed GD, antithyroid drugs for less than 3 months. TCR sequences were obtained from RNA taken from PBMCs. Ten or more counts support this clonotype. Its specificity is unknown. iRepertoire HTBI primers and Arm-PCR of CDR3 regions built TCR beta libraries. TCRdb called the multiplex PCR reads again in MiXCR, with one record for every CDR3 protein. The repertoire holds about 240,000 distinct CDR3 sequences, with 20% as singletons. The sequences come from peripheral blood mononuclear cells (PBMCs), collected at new diagnosis, from a patient treated with antithyroid drugs. The clonotype comes from a female donor with Graves disease. V gene TRBV18 combines with J gene TRBJ2-7, with 7 positions matching TRBD1. CDR3 loop: CASRGPSSNEQYF. The DNA of the CDR3 is TGTGCCTCGAGGGGGCCGTCGTCCAACGAGCAGTACTTC.